Sequencing of this T cell receptor beta chain was carried out in a study of blood T cell repertoires in COVID-19 (dated by TCRdb to about 2020). At the level of the whole study: Samples from collaborators originated in the United States, Italy and Spain and spanned both the acute and convalescent phases of COVID-19. The material from the prospective study consisted of cDNA or gDNA derived from T cells, B-cell-depleted T cells, or PBMCs. Subjects who had been exposed to COVID-19, were actively infected with it, or had recovered from it provided the deeply sampled blood TCRbeta repertoires that made up the dataset. A freely available public database, intended as a resource for researchers studying the immune response to SARS-CoV-2, is where the repertoires were released. Samples were obtained from the ongoing ImmuneRACE study (first 160 participants) and from 1,200 or so subjects provided by 6 global collaborators. Nearly every sample came with metadata listing a de-identified subject ID, COVID-19 status, age in years and sex. HLA class I and class II types, where available, came from metadata supplied by the sample provider rather than from assay-based typing.

What the authors observed across the whole study: The amount of clinical and demographic metadata varied by source and participant and was provided uncurated.

The collaborating institutions used their own protocols to collect whole blood in K2EDTA tubes. For TCRbeta analysis, collaborators shipped samples as frozen whole blood, isolated PBMCs, or DNA extracted from either of those sample types. V has 4 bases trimmed and J has 4 bases trimmed; junction bases matching no gene number 4. The CDR3 has 16 amino acids, counting the end cysteine and phenylalanine. Only the CDR3 DNA is retained, 48 bases long and in frame from the first base. CDR1 and CDR2, looked up from the germline V gene, are SGHRS and YFSETQ. Remarks on this clone: This receptor's antigen is unknown. No base quality information exists; no much larger clone differs at one position.

TCRbeta CDR3 regions were amplified from genomic DNA by means of the immunoSEQ Assay, a bias-controlled multiplex PCR. From the authors' description of their analysis: The number of nucleated cells in each sample was estimated by amplification of reference gene primers within the assay. To quantify the absolute abundance of each unique TCRbeta CDR3 rearrangement, sequence reads were collapsed and filtered. Productive Simpson clonality was computed per sample as the square root of Simpson's diversity index over productive rearrangements. TCRdb's version of the immuneACCESS table is confined to in-frame rearrangements and falls short of the full clone set. An unresolved V gene accounts for under half of the shortfall where checked; the remainder is of unknown origin. V, J and clone size are taken as reported in that table, and D and trimming were inferred from the DNA itself. The table for this sample lists about 190,000 clones; more than 75% of them were counted only once. Approximately 4.4% of the sample goes to the ten largest clones.

The origin of this receptor is a human donor in a cohort sampled during active COVID-19. The rearrangement combines TRBV5-1 with TRBJ2-5; 16 central bases correspond to TRBD2. The source material was peripheral blood. The CDR3 sequence is CASSPGTSGRVETQYF. The base sequence is TGCGCCAGCAGCCCCGGGACTAGCGGGAGGGTAGAGACCCAGTACTTC.